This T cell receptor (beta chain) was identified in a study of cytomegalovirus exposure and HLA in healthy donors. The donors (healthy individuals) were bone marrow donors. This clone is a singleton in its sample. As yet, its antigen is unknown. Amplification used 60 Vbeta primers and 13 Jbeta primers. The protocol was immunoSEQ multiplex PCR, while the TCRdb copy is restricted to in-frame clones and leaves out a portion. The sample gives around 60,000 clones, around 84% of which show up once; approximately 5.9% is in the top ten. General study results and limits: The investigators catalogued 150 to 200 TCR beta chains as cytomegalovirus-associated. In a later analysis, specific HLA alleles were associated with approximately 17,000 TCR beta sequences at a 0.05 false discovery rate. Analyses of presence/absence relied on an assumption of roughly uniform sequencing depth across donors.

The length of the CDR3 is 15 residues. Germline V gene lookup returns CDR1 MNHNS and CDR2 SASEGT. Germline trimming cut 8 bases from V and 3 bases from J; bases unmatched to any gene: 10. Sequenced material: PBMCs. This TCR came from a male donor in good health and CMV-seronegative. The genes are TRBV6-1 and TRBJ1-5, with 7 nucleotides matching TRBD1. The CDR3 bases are TGTGCCAGCGCAGTACAGGGGCCATTCAATCAGCCCCAGCATTTT. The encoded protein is CASAVQGPFNQPQHF.